Listed below are T cell receptor beta chains from one sample, sequenced in a study of OX40 agonist ivuxolimab in advanced cancers. The data were produced by immunoSEQ multiplex PCR, yet TCRdb's version contains in-frame clones alone and is incomplete. The repertoire consists of around 120,000 clones, with more than 80% occurring once and the leading ten covering 0.55%. This sample comprised CD4+ or CD8+ T cells sorted from blood, obtained in a trial of the OX40 agonist ivuxolimab. These receptors all come from an adult with an advanced solid tumor such as melanoma, head and neck, liver or kidney cancer. The CDR3 runs from the conserved cysteine through the conserved F or W. D genes are given only for firm matches.

. | TRBJ1-4 | TRBV4-2 | TGTGCCAGCAGCCAAGAGCGGTTGGTTAATGAAAAACTGTTTTTT | CASSQERLVNEKLFF
TRBD2 | TRBJ2-1 | TRBV5-6 | TGTGCCAGCAGCCCAGTGAGCGGGGGCCTCTACAATGAGCAGTTCTTC | CASSPVSGGLYNEQFF
. | TRBJ1-4 | TRBV28 | TGTGCCTGGGGGGCAGGGGCAACTAATGAAAAACTGTTTTTT | CAWGAGATNEKLFF
TRBD1 | TRBJ1-3 | TRBV19 | TGTGCCAGTAGTAAAGGGGGCCTCCTATCTGGAAACACCATATATTTT | CASSKGGLLSGNTIYF
. | TRBJ2-3 | TRBV7-2 | TGTGCCAGCAGCTTACGACAGAGCACAGATACGCAGTATTTT | CASSLRQSTDTQYF
. | TRBJ2-2 | TRBV9 | TGTGCCAGCAGCCCCGGGGGGCTCGCGAACACCGGGGAGCTGTTTTTT | CASSPGGLANTGELFF
TRBD1 | TRBJ1-1 | TRBV27 | TGTGCCAGCAGTTTATCGGGGACAGGGGGGGCCACTGAAGCTTTCTTT | CASSLSGTGGATEAFF
TRBD2 | TRBJ2-5 | TRBV4-3 | TGCGCCAGCAGCCAACAAGCGGGGCCGCAAGAGACCCAGTACTTC | CASSQQAGPQETQYF
. | TRBJ2-7 | TRBV7-2 | TGTGCCAGCAGCTTAACAGATGGGGTGGGCGAGCAGTACTTC | CASSLTDGVGEQYF
. | TRBJ2-4 | TRBV18 | TGTGCCAGCTCACCACCGAATTCAGTTGGAGGCAAAAACATTCAGTACTTC | CASSPPNSVGGKNIQYF
. | TRBJ2-6 | TRBV6-5 | TGTGCCAGCAGGGACATCTCTGGGGCCAACGTCCTGACTTTC | CASRDISGANVLTF
. | TRBJ1-6 | TRBV7-2 | TGTGCCAGCAGCTTATGGGGGGCAAATAATTCACCCCTCCACTTT | CASSLWGANNSPLHF
TRBD1 | TRBJ1-2 | TRBV28 | TGTGCCAGCACCTTTGGGGACAGGGACATAAATGGCTACACCTTC | CASTFGDRDINGYTF
TRBD1 | TRBJ2-7 | TRBV30 | TGTGCCTGGAAAAGGGGACAGGGATACGAGCAGTACTTC | CAWKRGQGYEQYF